This T cell receptor (beta chain) was identified during a study of T cell responses to AZD1222 COVID-19 vaccine. General study results and limits: Compared with day 0, the breadth and depth of the Spike-specific TCR repertoire rose significantly after two doses of AZD1222. Clonal diversity may have been underestimated in mostly white British donors.

As for this clone: Its specificity is unknown.

The protocol was immunoSEQ multiplex PCR, while the TCRdb copy is restricted to in-frame clones and leaves out a portion. In the table there are 150,000 to 200,000 clones, under 95% of which are singletons. The material was peripheral blood, obtained on day 0 of AZD1222 vaccination. The TCR comes from an adult in good health.

The CDR3 DNA is TGTGCCAGCACCCTGTCAGTGAACACTGAAGCTTTCTTT. Translated: CASTLSVNTEAFF. V is TRBV27 and J is TRBJ1-1; D is unresolved. CDR1 and CDR2 from the germline V gene are MNHEY and SMNVEV (reference sequence). The CDR3 spans 13 residues. Trimming removed 7 bases at V and 0 bases at J, with 9 bases between.